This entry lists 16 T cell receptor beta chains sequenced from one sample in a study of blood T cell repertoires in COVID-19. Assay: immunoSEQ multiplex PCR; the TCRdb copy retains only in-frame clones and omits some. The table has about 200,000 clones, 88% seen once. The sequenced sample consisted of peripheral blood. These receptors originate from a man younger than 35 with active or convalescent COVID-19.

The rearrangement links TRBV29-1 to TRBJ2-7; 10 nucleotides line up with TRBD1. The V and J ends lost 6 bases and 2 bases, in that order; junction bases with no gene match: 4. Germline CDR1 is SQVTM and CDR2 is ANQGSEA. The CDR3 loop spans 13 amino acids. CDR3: CSVWTGGAYEQYF. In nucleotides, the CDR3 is TGCAGCGTATGGACAGGGGGAGCCTACGAGCAGTACTTC.

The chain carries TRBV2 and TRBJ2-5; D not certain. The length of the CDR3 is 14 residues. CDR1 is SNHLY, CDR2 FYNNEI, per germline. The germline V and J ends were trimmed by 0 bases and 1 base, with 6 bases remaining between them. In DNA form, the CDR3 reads TGTGCCAGCAGTGAAGCTTGGCTCCAAGAGACCCAGTACTTC. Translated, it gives CASSEAWLQETQYF.

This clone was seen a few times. Written as DNA, the CDR3 is TGTGCCAGCAGTCGACTAGCGGGCCGCACAGATACGCAGTATTTT. Residues: CASSRLAGRTDTQYF. The chain has TRBV2 and TRBJ2-3, with 10 nucleotides matching TRBD2. The germline CDR1 and CDR2 sequences are SNHLY and FYNNEI. The CDR3 covers 15 residues. The trim removed 5 bases at V and 1 base at J, leaving 3 bases unmatched.

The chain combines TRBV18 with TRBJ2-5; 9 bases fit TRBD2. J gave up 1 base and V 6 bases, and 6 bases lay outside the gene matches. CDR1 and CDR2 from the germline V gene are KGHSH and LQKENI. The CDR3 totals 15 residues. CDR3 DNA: TGTGCCAGCTCGGAGACTAGCGGTCGCCAAGAGACCCAGTACTTC. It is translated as CASSETSGRQETQYF. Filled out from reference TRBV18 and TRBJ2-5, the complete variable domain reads NAGVMQNPRHLVRRRGQEARLRCSPMKGHSHVYWYRQLPEEGLKFMVYLQKENIIDESGMPKERFSAEFPKEGPSILRIQQVVRGDSAAYFCASSETSGRQETQYFGPGTRLLVL.

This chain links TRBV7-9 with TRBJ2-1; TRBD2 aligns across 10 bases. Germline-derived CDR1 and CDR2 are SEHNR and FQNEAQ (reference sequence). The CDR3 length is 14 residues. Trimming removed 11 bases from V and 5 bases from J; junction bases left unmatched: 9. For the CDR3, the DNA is TGTGCCGGCCACTCTAGCGGGGGAAACAATGAGCAGTTCTTC. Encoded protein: CAGHSSGGNNEQFF.

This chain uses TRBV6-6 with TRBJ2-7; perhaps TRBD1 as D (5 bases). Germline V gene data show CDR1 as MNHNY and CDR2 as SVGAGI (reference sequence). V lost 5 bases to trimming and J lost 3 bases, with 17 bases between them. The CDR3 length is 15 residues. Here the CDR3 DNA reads TGTGCCAGCAGTGCCAGGACAACTGGTCTCTACGAGCAGTACTTC. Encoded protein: CASSARTTGLYEQYF.

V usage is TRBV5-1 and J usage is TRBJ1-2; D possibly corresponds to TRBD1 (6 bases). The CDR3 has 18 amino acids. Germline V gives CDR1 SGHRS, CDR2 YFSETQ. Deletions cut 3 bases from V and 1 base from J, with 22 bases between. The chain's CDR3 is CASSYHRAGDSINYGYTF. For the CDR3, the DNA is TGCGCCAGCAGCTATCACAGGGCTGGTGATTCTATTAACTATGGCTACACCTTC.

The CDR3 spells CASSPYGQGRQPQHF. In DNA form, the CDR3 reads TGTGCCAGCAGTCCCTACGGACAGGGGAGACAGCCCCAGCATTTT. V and J are TRBV27 and TRBJ1-5, with TRBD1 matching 9 bases. CDR1 MNHEY and CDR2 SMNVEV come from the germline V gene (reference sequence). The V and J ends lost 5 bases and 7 bases, in that order; junction bases with no gene match: 9. The length of the CDR3 is 15 residues.

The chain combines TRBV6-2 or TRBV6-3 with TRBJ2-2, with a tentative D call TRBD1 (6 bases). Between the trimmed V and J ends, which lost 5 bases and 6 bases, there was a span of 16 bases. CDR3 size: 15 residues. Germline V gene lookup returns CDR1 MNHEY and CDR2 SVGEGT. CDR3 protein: CASSTGPQGSGELFF. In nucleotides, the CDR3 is TGTGCCAGCAGTACCGGACCTCAGGGGTCCGGGGAGCTGTTTTTT.

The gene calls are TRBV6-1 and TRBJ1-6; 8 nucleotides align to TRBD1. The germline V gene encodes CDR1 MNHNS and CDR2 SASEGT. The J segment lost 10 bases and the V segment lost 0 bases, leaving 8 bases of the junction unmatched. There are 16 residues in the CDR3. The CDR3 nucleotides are TGTGCCAGCAGTGAAGCATCGCAGGGGGCTGGATCACCCCTCCACTTT. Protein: CASSEASQGAGSPLHF.

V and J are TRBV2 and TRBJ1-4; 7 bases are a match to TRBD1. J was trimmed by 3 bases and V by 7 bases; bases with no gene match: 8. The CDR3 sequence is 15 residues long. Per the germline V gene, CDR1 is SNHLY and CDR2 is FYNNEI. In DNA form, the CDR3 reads TGTGCCAGCAACCTTAGACAGGGACCTAATGAAAAACTGTTTTTT. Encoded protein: CASNLRQGPNEKLFF.

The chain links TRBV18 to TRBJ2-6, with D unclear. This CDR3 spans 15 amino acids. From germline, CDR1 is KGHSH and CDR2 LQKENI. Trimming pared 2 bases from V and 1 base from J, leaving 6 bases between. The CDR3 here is CASSPSASGANVLTF. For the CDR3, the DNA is TGTGCCAGCTCACCATCCGCGTCTGGGGCCAACGTCCTGACTTTC.

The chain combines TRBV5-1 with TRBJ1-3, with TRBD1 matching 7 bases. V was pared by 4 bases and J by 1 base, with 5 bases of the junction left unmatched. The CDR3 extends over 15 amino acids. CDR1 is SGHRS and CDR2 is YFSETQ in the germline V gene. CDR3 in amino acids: CASSPTTGSGNTIYF. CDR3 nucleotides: TGCGCCAGCAGCCCGACGACAGGGTCTGGAAACACCATATATTTT.

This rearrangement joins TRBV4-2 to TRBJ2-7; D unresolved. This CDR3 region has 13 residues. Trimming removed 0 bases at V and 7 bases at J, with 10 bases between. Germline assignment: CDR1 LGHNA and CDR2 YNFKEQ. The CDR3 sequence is CASSQDSSREQYF. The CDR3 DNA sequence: TGTGCCAGCAGCCAAGATTCGTCGCGGGAGCAGTACTTC.

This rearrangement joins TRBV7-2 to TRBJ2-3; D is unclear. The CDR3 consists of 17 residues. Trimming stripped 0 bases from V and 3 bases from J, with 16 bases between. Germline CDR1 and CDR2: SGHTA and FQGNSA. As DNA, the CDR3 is TGTGCCAGCAGCTTAGCGAAGGAGTTCTTTTATACAGATACGCAGTATTTT. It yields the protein CASSLAKEFFYTDTQYF.

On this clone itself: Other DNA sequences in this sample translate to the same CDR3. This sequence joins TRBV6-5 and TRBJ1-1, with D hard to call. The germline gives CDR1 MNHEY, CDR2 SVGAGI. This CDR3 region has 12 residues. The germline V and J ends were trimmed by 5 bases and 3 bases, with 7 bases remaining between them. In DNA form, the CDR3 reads TGTGCCAGCAGTAGTCGGGACACTGAAGCTTTCTTT. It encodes CASSSRDTEAFF.